The clone carrying this T cell receptor (beta chain) was seen once. These data belong to a study of blood T cell repertoires in COVID-19. Sequencing was performed with immunoSEQ multiplex PCR; in TCRdb, only in-frame clones are kept and a portion is missing. The sample holds around 280,000 clones, roughly 90% seen once. Germline V gene sequence: CDR1 PRHDT, CDR2 FYEKMQ (reference sequence). The CDR3 has 14 residues. Trimming took 4 bases from V and 8 from J, leaving 17 bases between them. The J gene is TRBJ1-2, the V gene TRBV13; possible D gene TRBD1, 5 bases. The TCR originated in a young woman with COVID-19, enrolled during active disease. The sequenced material came from peripheral blood. The CDR3 DNA is TGTGCCAGCAGCTGGGACTCCACTCTGTACGGCTACACCTTC. Its translation: CASSWDSTLYGYTF.